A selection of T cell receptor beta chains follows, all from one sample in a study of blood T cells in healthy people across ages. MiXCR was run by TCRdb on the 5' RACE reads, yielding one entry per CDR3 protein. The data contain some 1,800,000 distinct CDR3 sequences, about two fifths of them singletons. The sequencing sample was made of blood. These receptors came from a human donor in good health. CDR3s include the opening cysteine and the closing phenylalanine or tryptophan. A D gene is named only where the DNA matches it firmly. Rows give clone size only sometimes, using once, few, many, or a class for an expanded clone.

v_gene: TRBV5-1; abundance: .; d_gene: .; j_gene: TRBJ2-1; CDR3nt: TGCGCCAGCAGCTTGAAAACCGGGACTGGTTACAATGAGCAGTTCTTC; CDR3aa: CASSLKTGTGYNEQFF
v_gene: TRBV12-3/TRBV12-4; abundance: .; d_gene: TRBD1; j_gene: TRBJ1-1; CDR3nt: TGTGCCAGCGACGCCACAGGGGGCGGATCGAACACTGAAGCTTTCTTT; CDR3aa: CASDATGGGSNTEAFF
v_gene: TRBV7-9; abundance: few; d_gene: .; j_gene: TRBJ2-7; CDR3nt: TGTGCCAGCAGCCCCCTGGGCAGGGGCTACGAGCAGTACTTC; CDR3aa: CASSPLGRGYEQYF
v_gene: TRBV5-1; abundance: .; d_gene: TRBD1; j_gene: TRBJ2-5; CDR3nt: TGCGCCAGCAGCTCCCCCGGGACAGGGGATTGGATGGCTCCAGAAGAGACCCAGTACTTC; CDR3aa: CASSSPGTGDWMAPEETQYF
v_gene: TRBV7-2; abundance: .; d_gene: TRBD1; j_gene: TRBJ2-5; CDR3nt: TGTGCCAGCAGCTTAGGTGGACAGGGTGGGCAAGAGACCCAGTACTTC; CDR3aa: CASSLGGQGGQETQYF
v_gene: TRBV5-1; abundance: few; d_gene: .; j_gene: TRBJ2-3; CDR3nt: TGCGCCAGCAGCTTATCGGTCGCGAGGGATACGCAGTATTTT; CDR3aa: CASSLSVARDTQYF
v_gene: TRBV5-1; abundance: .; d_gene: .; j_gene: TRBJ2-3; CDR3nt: TGCGCCAGCAGCCCCGCGGTGGTTGGAGATACGCAGTATTTT; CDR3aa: CASSPAVVGDTQYF
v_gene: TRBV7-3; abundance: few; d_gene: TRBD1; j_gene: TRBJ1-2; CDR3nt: TGTGCCAGCAGCTTACAAGGGACAGGGGACTATGGCTACACCTTC; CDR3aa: CASSLQGTGDYGYTF
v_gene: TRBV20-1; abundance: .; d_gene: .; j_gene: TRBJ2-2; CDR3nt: TGCAGTGCTAGCGGTGGCGGGACCGGGGAGCTGTTTTTT; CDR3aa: CSASGGGTGELFF
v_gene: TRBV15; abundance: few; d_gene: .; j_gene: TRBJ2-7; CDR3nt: TGTGCCACCAGCAGGGATCCCCTCAATACCTACGAGCAGTACTTC; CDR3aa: CATSRDPLNTYEQYF
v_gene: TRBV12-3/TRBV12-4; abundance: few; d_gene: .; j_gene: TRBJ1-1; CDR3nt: TGTGCCAGCAGTAACCAGGCTATATACACTGAAGCTTTCTTT; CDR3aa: CASSNQAIYTEAFF
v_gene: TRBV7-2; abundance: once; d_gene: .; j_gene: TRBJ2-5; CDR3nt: TGTGCCGGCAGCGCCACATGGCAAGAGACCCAGTACTTC; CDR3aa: CAGSATWQETQYF
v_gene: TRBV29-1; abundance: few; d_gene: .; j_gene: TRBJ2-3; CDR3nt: TGCAGCGTTAATCCCGCCGCCACAGATACGCAGTATTTT; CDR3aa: CSVNPAATDTQYF
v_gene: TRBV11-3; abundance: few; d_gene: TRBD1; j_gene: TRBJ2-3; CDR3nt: TGTGCCAGCACTCTCGGGACAGGGGATATGTACACAGATACGCAGTATTTT; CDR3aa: CASTLGTGDMYTDTQYF
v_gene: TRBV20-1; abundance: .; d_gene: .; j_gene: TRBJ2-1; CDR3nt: TGCAGGGCCTCCATACCCTCCCATCAGTTCTTC; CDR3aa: CRASIPSHQFF
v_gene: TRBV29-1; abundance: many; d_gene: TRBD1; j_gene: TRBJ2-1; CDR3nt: TGCAGCGCCGGGACAGAGTACAATGAGCAGTTCTTC; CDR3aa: CSAGTEYNEQFF
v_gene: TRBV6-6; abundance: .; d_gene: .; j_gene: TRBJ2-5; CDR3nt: TGTGCCAGCAGAGGTCATCAGCAAGAGACCCAGTACTTC; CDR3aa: CASRGHQQETQYF
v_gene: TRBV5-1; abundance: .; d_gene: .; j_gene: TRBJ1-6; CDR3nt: TGCGCCAGCAGCTTTGACTCGGGGAGAGATAATTCACCCCTCCACTTT; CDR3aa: CASSFDSGRDNSPLHF
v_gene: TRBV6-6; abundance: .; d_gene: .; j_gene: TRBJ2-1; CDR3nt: TGTGCCAGCAGTTACCGGGATGCCTACAATGAGCAGTTCTTC; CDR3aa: CASSYRDAYNEQFF
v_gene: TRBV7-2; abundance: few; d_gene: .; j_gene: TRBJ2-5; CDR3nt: TGTGCCAGCAGCTTAAGCTCCCCGGGGGAGACCCAGTACTTC; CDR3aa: CASSLSSPGETQYF
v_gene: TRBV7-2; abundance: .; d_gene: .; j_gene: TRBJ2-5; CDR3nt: TGTGCCAGCACCTTCGGGGGGCGATGGGAGACCCAGTACTTC; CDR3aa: CASTFGGRWETQYF
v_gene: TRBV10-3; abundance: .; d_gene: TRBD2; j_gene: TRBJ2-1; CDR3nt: TGTGCCATCAGCCCCGCGGGGGGCGGCTACAATGAGCAGTTCTTC; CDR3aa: CAISPAGGGYNEQFF
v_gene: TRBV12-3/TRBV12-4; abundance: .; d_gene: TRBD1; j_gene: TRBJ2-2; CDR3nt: TGTGCCAGCAGTTTCCTCCGGGACAGGGTCCGATCCTTATTTTACACCGGGGAGCTGTTTTTT; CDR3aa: CASSFLRDRVRSLFYTGELFF
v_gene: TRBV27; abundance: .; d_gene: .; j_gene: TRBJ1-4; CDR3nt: TGTGCCAGCAGTTGGGGCTTTGCTAATGAAAAACTGTTTTTT; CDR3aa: CASSWGFANEKLFF
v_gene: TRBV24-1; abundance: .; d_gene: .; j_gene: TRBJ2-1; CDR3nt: TGTGCCACCAGTGATTTGACGGGGCTACACAATGAGCAGTTCTTC; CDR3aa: CATSDLTGLHNEQFF
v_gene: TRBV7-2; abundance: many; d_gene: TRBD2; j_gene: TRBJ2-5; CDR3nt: TGTGCCAGCAGCTTGGGTAGCGGGGGGGTGGAGACCCAGTACTTC; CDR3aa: CASSLGSGGVETQYF
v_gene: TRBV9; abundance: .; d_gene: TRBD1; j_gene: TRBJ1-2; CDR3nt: TGTGCCAGCAGCGAGGAACAGGGGATGAACAACTATGGCTACACCTTC; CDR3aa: CASSEEQGMNNYGYTF
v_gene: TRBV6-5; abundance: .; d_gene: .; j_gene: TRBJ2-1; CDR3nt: TGTGCCAGCAGTTACCTAACAGCGCCCTACAATGAGCAGTTCTTC; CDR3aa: CASSYLTAPYNEQFF
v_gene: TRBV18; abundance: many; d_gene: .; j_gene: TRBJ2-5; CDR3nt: TGTGCCAGCAGCCAGTACCAAGAGACCCAGTACTTC; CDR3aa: CASSQYQETQYF
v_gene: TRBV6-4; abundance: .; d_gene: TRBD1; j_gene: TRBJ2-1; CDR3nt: TGTGCCAGCAAGATAAAACAGGGGGACAATGAGCAGTTCTTC; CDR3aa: CASKIKQGDNEQFF
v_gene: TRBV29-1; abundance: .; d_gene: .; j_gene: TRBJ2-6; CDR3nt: TGCAGCGTTGACACTGGGGCCGACGTCCTGACTTTC; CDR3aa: CSVDTGADVLTF
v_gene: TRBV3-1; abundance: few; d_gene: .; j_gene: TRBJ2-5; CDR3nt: TGTGCCAGCAGCCCGGGCCTCGGGACCATTCTTGACCTAGAGACCCAGTACTTC; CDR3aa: CASSPGLGTILDLETQYF
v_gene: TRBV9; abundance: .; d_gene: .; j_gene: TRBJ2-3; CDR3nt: TGTGCCAGCAGCGTAGGATACGGAACTAGCACGGATACGCAGTATTTT; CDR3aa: CASSVGYGTSTDTQYF
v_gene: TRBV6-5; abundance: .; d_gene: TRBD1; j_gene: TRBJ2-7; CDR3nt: TGTGCCAGCAGTTACTCGACAGGGAGTCAATTCTACGAGCAGTACTTC; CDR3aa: CASSYSTGSQFYEQYF
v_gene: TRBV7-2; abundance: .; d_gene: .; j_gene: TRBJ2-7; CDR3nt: TGTGCCGGCGGAGGAACTAATGACTACGAGCAGTACTTC; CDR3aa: CAGGGTNDYEQYF
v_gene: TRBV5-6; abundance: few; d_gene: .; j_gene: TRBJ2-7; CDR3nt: TGTGCCAGCAGCTTGATTGGCAGTCCCTACGAGCAGTACTTC; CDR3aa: CASSLIGSPYEQYF
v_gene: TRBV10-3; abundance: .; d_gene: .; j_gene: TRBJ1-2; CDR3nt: TGTGCCATCAGTGAGGCTTCAGGGGCTAGATGGTATGGCTACACCTTC; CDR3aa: CAISEASGARWYGYTF
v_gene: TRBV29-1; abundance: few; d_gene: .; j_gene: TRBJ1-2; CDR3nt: TGCAGCGTTGAAGTAGGAGGAACGAACTATGGCTACACCTTC; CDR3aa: CSVEVGGTNYGYTF
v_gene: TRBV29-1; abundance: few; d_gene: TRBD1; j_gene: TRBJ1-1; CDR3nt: TGCAGCGTTGAAGTCAGGGGGCGGGACACTGAAGCTTTCTTT; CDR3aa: CSVEVRGRDTEAFF
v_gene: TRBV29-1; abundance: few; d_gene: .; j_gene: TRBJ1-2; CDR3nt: TGCAGCGATAGGGGTAATGGCTACACCTTC; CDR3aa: CSDRGNGYTF
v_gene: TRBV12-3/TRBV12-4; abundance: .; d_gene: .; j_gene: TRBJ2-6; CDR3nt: TGTGCCAGCAGTTTGGGGGCAATCGGTTCTGGGGCCAACGTCCTGACTTTC; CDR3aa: CASSLGAIGSGANVLTF
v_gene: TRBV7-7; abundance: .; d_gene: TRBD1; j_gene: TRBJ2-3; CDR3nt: TGTGCTAGCAGCCACAGGGGGAACACAGATACGCAGTATTTT; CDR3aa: CASSHRGNTDTQYF
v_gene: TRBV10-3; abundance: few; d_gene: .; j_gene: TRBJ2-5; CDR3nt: TGTGCCATCAGTGATGTGGAGACCCAGTACTTC; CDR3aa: CAISDVETQYF
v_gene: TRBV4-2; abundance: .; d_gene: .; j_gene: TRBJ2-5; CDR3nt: TGTGCCAGCAGCCCCTCAAGGACGGGTTATGCGGACCAAGAGACCCAGTACTTC; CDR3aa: CASSPSRTGYADQETQYF
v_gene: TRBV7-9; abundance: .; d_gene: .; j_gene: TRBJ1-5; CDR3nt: TGTGCCAGCAGCTTAGAATCAACAGCGTTATATCAGCCCCAGCATTTT; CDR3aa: CASSLESTALYQPQHF
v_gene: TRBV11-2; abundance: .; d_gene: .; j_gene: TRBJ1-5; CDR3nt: TGTACCAGCAGCTTAGACCGGGCGGGTCAGCCCCAGCATTTT; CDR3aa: CTSSLDRAGQPQHF
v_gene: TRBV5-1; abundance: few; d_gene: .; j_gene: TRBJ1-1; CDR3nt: TGCGCCAGCAAAGGGTTCACTGAAGCTTTCTTT; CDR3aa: CASKGFTEAFF
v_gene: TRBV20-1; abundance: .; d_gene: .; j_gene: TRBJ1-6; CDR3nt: TGCAGTGCTTCGGGTAGAGGTTATTCACCCCTCCACTTT; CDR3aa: CSASGRGYSPLHF
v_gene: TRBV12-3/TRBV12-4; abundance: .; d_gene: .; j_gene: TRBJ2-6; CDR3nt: TGTGCCAGCAAAGGGCCGGGACGGACCCTTTCTGGGGCCAACGTCCTGACTTTC; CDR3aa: CASKGPGRTLSGANVLTF
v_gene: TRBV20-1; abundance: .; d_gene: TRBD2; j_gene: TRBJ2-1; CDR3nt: TGCAGTGCTTTGACTAGCGGGGACAATGAGCAGTTCTTC; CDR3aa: CSALTSGDNEQFF
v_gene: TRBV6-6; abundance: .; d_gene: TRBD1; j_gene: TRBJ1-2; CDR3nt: TGTGCCAGCAGCTCACAGGGGGGGTCGGTCAACTATGGCTACACCTTC; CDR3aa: CASSSQGGSVNYGYTF
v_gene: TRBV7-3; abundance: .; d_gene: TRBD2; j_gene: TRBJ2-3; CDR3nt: TGTGCCAGCAGCAACCAACTAGCGGGGGGACCAGATACGCAGTATTTT; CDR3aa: CASSNQLAGGPDTQYF
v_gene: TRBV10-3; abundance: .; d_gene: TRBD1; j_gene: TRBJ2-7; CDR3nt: TGTGCCATCAGTATGAGGGGACAGACGTTCGAGCAGTACTTC; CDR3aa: CAISMRGQTFEQYF
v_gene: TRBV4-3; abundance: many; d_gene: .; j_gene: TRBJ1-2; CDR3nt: TGCGCCAGCAGCCAATTCGGAGGGGATTTCTATGGCTACACCTTC; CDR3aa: CASSQFGGDFYGYTF